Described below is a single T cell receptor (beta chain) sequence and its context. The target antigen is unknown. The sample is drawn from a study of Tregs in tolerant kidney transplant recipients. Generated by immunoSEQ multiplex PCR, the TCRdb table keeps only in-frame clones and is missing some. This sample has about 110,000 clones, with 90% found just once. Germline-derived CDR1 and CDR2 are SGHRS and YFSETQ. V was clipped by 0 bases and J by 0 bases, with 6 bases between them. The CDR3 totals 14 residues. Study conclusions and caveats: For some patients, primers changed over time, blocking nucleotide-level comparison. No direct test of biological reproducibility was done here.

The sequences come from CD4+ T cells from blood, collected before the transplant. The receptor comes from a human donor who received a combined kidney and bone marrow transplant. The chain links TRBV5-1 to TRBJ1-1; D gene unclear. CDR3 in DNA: TGCGCCAGCAGCTTGGACATCTTGAACACTGAAGCTTTCTTT. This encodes CASSLDILNTEAFF.